The 7 T cell receptor beta chains listed next were all sequenced from one sample in a study of identical twins. TCRdb redid the calling of the 5' RACE reads with MiXCR, one entry per CDR3 protein. The sample contains approximately 300,000 distinct CDR3 sequences, 9.5% of which appear only once. This sample also appeared in a second study, on yellow fever vaccine responses in identical twins.

Source material: CD8+ T cells sorted from blood. Receptors originate from a woman aged 18-29 years in good health.

This clonotype turned up a few times. J is TRBJ2-7 and V is TRBV9, with D perhaps being TRBD1 or TRBD2 (5 bases each). This CDR3 contains 14 residues. V was cut by 0 bases and J by 3 bases, with 10 bases left in between. Germline V gene lookup returns CDR1 SGDLS and CDR2 YYNGEE. CDR3: CASSVGDGIYEQYF. CDR3 DNA sequence: TGTGCCAGCAGCGTAGGGGACGGGATCTACGAGCAGTACTTC.

As regards this clonotype: A much larger clone differs from this one at a single base, so this may be a read error. The chain recombines TRBV3-1 with TRBJ2-1; 16 bases are shared with TRBD2. Germline loops: CDR1 LGHDT, CDR2 YNNKEL (reference sequence). The CDR3 runs to 17 residues. CDR3 nucleotide sequence: TGTGCCACCAGCCAAGAGGGACTAGCGGGAGGGCCGTCGGAGCAGTTCTTC. Amino acids: CATSQEGLAGGPSEQFF.

This chain connects TRBV6-1 to TRBJ2-7; D gene uncertain. This CDR3 comprises 14 residues. The germline gives CDR1 MNHNS, CDR2 SASEGT. The V gene lost 4 bases and the J gene lost 0 bases, with 10 bases spanning the gap. The CDR3 is CASSGRVGSYEQYF. CDR3 bases: TGTGCCAGCAGTGGTCGGGTGGGCTCCTACGAGCAGTACTTC.

As to this clonotype: A single base separates this from a much larger clone, so it may be a read error. The J gene is TRBJ2-5, the V gene TRBV29-1; D not resolved. The CDR3 extends over 14 amino acids. In germline, CDR1 is SQVTM, CDR2 ANQGSEA. The CDR3 sequence is CSVEGSVLQETRYF. The CDR3 DNA is TGCAGCGTTGAAGGATCGGTACTTCAAGAGACCCGGTACTTC.

CDR3 amino acids: CASSLNTGEVEETQYF. CDR3 DNA sequence: TGTGCCAGCAGCTTAAATACAGGGGAAGTGGAAGAGACCCAGTACTTC. The chain uses TRBV7-8 and TRBJ2-5; 7 nucleotides match TRBD1. CDR3 length: 16 residues. Germline V gives CDR1 SGHVS, CDR2 FQNEAQ. V shed 2 bases, J shed 3 bases, and the junction held 9 bases outside the gene matches. The whole variable domain, filled in from reference TRBV7-8 and TRBJ2-5, reads GAGVSQSPRYKVAKRGQDVALRCDPISGHVSLFWYQQALGQGPEFLTYFQNEAQLDKSGLPSDRFFAERPEGSVSTLKIQRTQQEDSAVYLCASSLNTGEVEETQYFGPGTRLLVL.

This clonotype came up a few times. The rearrangement uses TRBV20-1 and TRBJ2-2; 9 bases agree with TRBD2. The CDR3 spans 16 residues. Germline-derived CDR1 and CDR2 are DFQATT and SNEGSKA (reference sequence). V lost 3 bases and J lost 6; bases outside the gene matches: 11. CDR3 amino acids: CSASLRGGRAPGELFF. DNA of the CDR3: TGCAGTGCTAGTCTCAGGGGCGGGAGGGCCCCCGGGGAGCTGTTTTTT.

Here the CDR3 reads CASSLVAGGSDEQFF. In DNA, the CDR3 is TGTGCCAGCAGCTTAGTAGCGGGAGGGTCCGATGAGCAGTTCTTC. This chain uses TRBV7-8 with TRBJ2-1; 11 nucleotides match TRBD2. After removal of 1 base from V and 8 bases from J, the junction contained 4 bases not matched to a gene. This CDR3 comprises 15 residues. The germline V gene has CDR1 SGHVS and CDR2 FQNEAQ. Drawing the rest from reference TRBV7-8 and TRBJ2-1, the complete variable domain is GAGVSQSPRYKVAKRGQDVALRCDPISGHVSLFWYQQALGQGPEFLTYFQNEAQLDKSGLPSDRFFAERPEGSVSTLKIQRTQQEDSAVYLCASSLVAGGSDEQFFGPGTRLTVL.